The 2 T cell receptor beta chains reported below all come from one sample, sequenced in a study of blood T cell repertoires in COVID-19. Data came from immunoSEQ multiplex PCR; TCRdb stores just in-frame clones and leaves some out. Altogether approximately 200,000 clones are present, approximately 80% being singletons, with the ten largest covering about 9.4%. The sample taken for sequencing was peripheral blood. All receptors derive from a woman older than 75 with acute or convalescent COVID-19.

The chain links TRBV28 to TRBJ2-1, with TRBD2 identical over 7 bases. The CDR3 length is 16 residues. Germline V gives CDR1 MDHEN, CDR2 SYDVKM. Trimming cost V 4 bases and J 2 bases; bases outside gene matches: 8. In nucleotides, the CDR3 is TGTGCCAGCAGTTCGACTAGCCCACTTCCCTACAATGAGCAGTTCTTC. This codes for CASSSTSPLPYNEQFF.

This chain uses TRBV6-5 with TRBJ1-6; 8 positions agree with TRBD1. The germline gives CDR1 MNHEY, CDR2 SVGAGI. J gave up 9 bases and V 6 bases, and 1 base lay outside the gene matches. This CDR3 spans 12 amino acids. The CDR3 spells CASSQGASPLHF. CDR3 DNA: TGTGCCAGCAGCCAGGGGGCTTCACCCCTCCACTTT.